The T cell receptor (beta chain) under discussion was sequenced for a study of blood T cell repertoires in COVID-19. Clones were sequenced by immunoSEQ multiplex PCR, and TCRdb holds only the in-frame ones, with some missing. Among fewer than 350,000 clones listed, less than 90% were seen once. Per the germline V gene, CDR1 is SGHVS and CDR2 is FNYEAQ. This CDR3 has 20 amino acids. V lost 5 bases, J lost 0 bases, and 16 bases stayed unmatched. Sequencing used peripheral blood. The chain links TRBV7-6 to TRBJ2-3, with 11 bases matching TRBD2. The origin of this receptor is a woman aged 30 to 39 with COVID-19, enrolled during active disease. The CDR3 spells CASSTRRRLAGGHSTDTQYF. As DNA, the CDR3 is TGTGCCAGCAGCACCCGCAGGCGGCTAGCGGGGGGCCATAGCACAGATACGCAGTATTTT.